This T cell receptor beta chain was captured in a study of CD8 T cells in ankylosing spondylitis. Study results and caveats: Clones that were linked to disease were CD8+ and were relatively rare in peripheral blood.

The germline CDR1 and CDR2 sequences are MNHEY and SMNVEV (reference sequence). V lost 5 bases, J lost 3 bases, and 9 bases stayed unmatched. This CDR3 is 15 amino acids long. Of note for this clonotype: Antigen unknown.

By quantitative 5'-RACE with molecular barcodes, the TCR beta libraries were made. TCRdb passed the 5' RACE reads through MiXCR, listing each CDR3 protein once. The sample contains roughly 150,000 distinct CDR3 sequences, roughly 34% of which appear only once. Source material: synovial fluid, either unsorted or a sorted T cell fraction (not recorded which). The J gene is TRBJ2-7, the V gene TRBV27; 8 nucleotides agree with TRBD2. The TCR comes from a male donor with ankylosing spondylitis. The chain's CDR3 is CASSGAGGKDYEQYF. CDR3 DNA: TGTGCCAGCAGTGGCGCGGGAGGTAAGGACTACGAGCAGTACTTC.